The T cell receptor (beta chain) described here comes from a study of CD8 T cells in Susac syndrome. The study, taken as a whole, reports: The study conceded that relatively few individuals underwent its TCR sequencing and HLA analysis.

As regards this clonotype: The antigen remains undetermined.

V was trimmed by 8 bases and J by 8 bases, leaving 7 bases between them. CDR3 length: 10 residues. Germline CDR1 reads MDHEN; CDR2 reads SYDVKM. RNA in amounts of about 0.45 to 1 ug was reverse transcribed with random hexamers. TCRdb redid the calling of the immunoSEQ multiplex PCR reads with MiXCR, one entry per CDR3 protein. This sample carries 250,000 to 300,000 distinct CDR3 sequences, about 88% of them seen once, and the ten largest clones take around 0.18%. Relapsing-remitting disease, either stable or active, was present in the treatment-naive patients who were the multiple sclerosis controls.

The material sequenced was CD8+ T cells from PBMCs. This rearrangement joins TRBV28 to TRBJ2-1; no clear D. The receptor was isolated from a human donor with multiple sclerosis. CDR3 DNA sequence: TGTGCCAGCGGTTGGGATGAGCAGTTCTTC. This sequence encodes CASGWDEQFF.